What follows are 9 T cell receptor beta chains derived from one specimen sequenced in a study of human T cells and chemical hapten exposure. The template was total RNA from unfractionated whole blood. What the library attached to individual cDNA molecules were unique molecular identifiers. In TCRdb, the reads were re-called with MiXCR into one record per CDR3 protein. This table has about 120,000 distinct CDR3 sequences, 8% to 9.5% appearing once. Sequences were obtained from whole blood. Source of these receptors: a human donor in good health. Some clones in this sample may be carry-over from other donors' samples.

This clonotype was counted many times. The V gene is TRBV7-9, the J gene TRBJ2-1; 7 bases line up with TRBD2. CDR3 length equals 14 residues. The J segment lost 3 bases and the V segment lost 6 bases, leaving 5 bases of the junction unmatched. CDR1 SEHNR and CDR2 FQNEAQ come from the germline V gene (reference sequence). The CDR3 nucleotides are TGTGCCAGCAGTGGGGGAGGGGTCTACAATGAGCAGTTCTTC. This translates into CASSGGGVYNEQFF.

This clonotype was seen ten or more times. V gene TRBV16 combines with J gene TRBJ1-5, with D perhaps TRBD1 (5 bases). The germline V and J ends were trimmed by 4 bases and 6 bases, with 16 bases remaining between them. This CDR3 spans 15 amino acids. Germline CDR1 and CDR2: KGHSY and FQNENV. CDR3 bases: TGTGCCAGCAGCCCTCCAGGGCAGTGGGGTCAGCCCCAGCATTTT. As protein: CASSPPGQWGQPQHF.

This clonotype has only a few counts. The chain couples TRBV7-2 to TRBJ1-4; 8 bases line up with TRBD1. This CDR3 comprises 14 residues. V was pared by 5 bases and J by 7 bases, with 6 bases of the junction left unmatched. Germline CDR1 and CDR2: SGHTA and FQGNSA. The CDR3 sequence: CASSPGQAGEKLFF. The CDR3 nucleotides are TGTGCCAGCAGCCCGGGACAGGCGGGTGAAAAACTGTTTTTT. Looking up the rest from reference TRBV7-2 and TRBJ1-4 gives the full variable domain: GAGVSQSPSNKVTEKGKDVELRCDPISGHTALYWYRQSLGQGLEFLIYFQGNSAPDKSGLPSDRFSAERTGGSVSTLTIQRTQQEDSAVYLCASSPGQAGEKLFFGSGTQLSVL.

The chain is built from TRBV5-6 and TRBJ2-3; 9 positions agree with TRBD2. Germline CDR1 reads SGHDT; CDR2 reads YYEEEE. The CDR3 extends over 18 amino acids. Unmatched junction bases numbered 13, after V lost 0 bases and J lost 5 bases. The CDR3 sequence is CASSLARSLSGSGDTQYF. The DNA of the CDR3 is TGTGCCAGCAGCTTGGCCAGGTCCCTTAGCGGGAGCGGAGATACGCAGTATTTT.

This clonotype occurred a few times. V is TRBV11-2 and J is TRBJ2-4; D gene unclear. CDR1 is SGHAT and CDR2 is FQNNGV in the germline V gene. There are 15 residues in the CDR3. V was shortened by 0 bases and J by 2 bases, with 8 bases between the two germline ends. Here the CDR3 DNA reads TGTGCCAGCAGCTTAGAGCACGGTCCCAAAAACATTCAGTACTTC. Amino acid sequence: CASSLEHGPKNIQYF.

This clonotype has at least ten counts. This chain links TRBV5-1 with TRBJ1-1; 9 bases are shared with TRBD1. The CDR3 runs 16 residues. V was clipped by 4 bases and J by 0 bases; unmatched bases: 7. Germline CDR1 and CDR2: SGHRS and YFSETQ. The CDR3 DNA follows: TGCGCCAGCAGCGCCGGGACAGGGACATTGAACACTGAAGCTTTCTTT. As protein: CASSAGTGTLNTEAFF.

The CDR3 nucleotides are TGTGCCAGCAGCCGAGTAGTAGCCCCAAATAATTCACCCCTCCACTTT. As protein: CASSRVVAPNNSPLHF. The chain has TRBV7-2 and TRBJ1-6; D unclear. Trimming pared 5 bases from V and 5 bases from J, leaving 16 bases between. CDR1 and CDR2 (germline): SGHTA, FQGNSA. This CDR3 is 16 amino acids long.

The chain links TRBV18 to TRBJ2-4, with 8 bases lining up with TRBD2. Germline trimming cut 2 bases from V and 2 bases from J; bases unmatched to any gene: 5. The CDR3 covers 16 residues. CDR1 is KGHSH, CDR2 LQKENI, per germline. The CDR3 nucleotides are TGTGCCAGCTCACCAGGGGGCGGGAGGACCAAAAACATTCAGTACTTC. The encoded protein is CASSPGGGRTKNIQYF.

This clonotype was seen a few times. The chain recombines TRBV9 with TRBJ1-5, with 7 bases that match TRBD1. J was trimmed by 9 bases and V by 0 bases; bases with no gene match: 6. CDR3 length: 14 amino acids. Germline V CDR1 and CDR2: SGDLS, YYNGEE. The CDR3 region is CASSVVTGTAPQHF. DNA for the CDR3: TGTGCCAGCAGCGTAGTAACGGGGACAGCGCCCCAGCATTTT.